The rows below give T cell receptor beta chains drawn from one sample of a study of CD8+ T cells in alopecia areata. The data were produced by immunoSEQ multiplex PCR, yet TCRdb's version contains in-frame clones alone and is incomplete. The sample consists of 110,000 to 150,000 clones, roughly 46% of them appearing once. The sample in question was CD4+ T cells sorted from blood, obtained at week 0. The receptors were sampled from a human donor with alopecia areata. Each CDR3 is given with its conserved first and last residue. Fields, in order: J gene, clone size, CDR3 length, D gene, V gene, CDR3 DNA, CDR3 protein. A D gene is named only where the DNA matches it firmly. Only some rows state a clone size, as once, few, many or a class for expanded clones.

TRBJ2-1,-,14,-,TRBV29-1,TGCAGCGTCGTGAAGACAGGATCCTACAATGAGCAGTTCTTC,CSVVKTGSYNEQFF
TRBJ2-7,-,14,TRBD1,TRBV6-1,TGTGCCAGCATTTCGACAGGGTCCTCCTACGAGCAGTACTTC,CASISTGSSYEQYF
TRBJ2-2,-,16,-,TRBV28,TGTGCCAGCAGTCTCCGGACGGGAGCGAACACCGGGGAGCTGTTTTTT,CASSLRTGANTGELFF
TRBJ1-1,-,11,-,TRBV30,TGTGCCTGGGATCAGGGGTATGAAGCTTTCTTT,CAWDQGYEAFF
TRBJ2-3,few,14,-,TRBV11-2,TGTGCCAGCAGACCCCCCGAGAGCACAGATACGCAGTATTTT,CASRPPESTDTQYF
TRBJ2-7,few,13,-,TRBV7-9,TGTGCCAGCAGCTTACCCTCCGGATTGCGGCAGTACTTC,CASSLPSGLRQYF
TRBJ2-5,-,13,-,TRBV6-5,TGTGCCAGCAGAGGCCCGGTGGTCGAGACCCAGTACTTC,CASRGPVVETQYF
TRBJ2-3,few,15,TRBD2,TRBV29-1,TGCAGCGTTGTACCCGGAGCGGGAGGAAGAGATACGCAGTATTTT,CSVVPGAGGRDTQYF
TRBJ2-5,-,16,TRBD2,TRBV2,TGTGCCAGCACCGGGACTAGCGGGAGCCGAGGGGAGACCCAGTACTTC,CASTGTSGSRGETQYF
TRBJ1-5,few,14,-,TRBV19,TGTGCCAGCTCCCAGGGGTATAACAATCAGCCCCAGCATTTT,CASSQGYNNQPQHF
TRBJ2-1,-,15,-,TRBV5-1,TGCGCCAGCAGCTCTACTAGAAACTCCTACAATGAGCAGTTCTTC,CASSSTRNSYNEQFF